The TCR beta chain under discussion was sequenced for a study of T cells in Graves' hyperthyroidism and ophthalmopathy. The CDR3 covers 15 residues. Looked up from germline, CDR1 is LGHDT and CDR2 is YNNKEL (reference sequence). V was trimmed by 1 base and J by 6 bases, leaving 12 bases between them. Using RNA transcripts as the source, TCR beta CDR3 regions were amplified. RT-PCR in the first round (using the HTBI primer set) targeted the TCR CDR3. TCRdb re-called the multiplex PCR reads with MiXCR, one entry per CDR3 protein. The data show some 580,000 distinct CDR3 sequences, with 16% seen just once and more than 3% held by the top ten. Patients affected by ophthalmopathy presented a Clinical Activity Score of at least 3, a NOSPECS grade of at least 4, and disease duration below 3 months. Patients with uncontrolled infections, other autoimmune diseases, pregnancy or lactation were excluded. Orbital computed tomography and thyroid ultrasound, together with serum TRAb and thyroxine and clinical symptoms, were used for diagnoses.

This clonotype was detected only a few times. The antigen is unknown. Study-wide results and limits: Blood held most thyroid clonotypes expanded above 0.001 frequency.

This clonotype originated in a woman in her thirties or forties with Graves' ophthalmopathy. Sequencing used blood. This sequence joins TRBV3-1 and TRBJ2-2; D is possibly TRBD1 (5 bases). CDR3 nucleotide sequence: TGTGCCAGCAGCCAAGGCCCAGGGCGCTCCGGGGAGCTGTTTTTT. As protein: CASSQGPGRSGELFF.